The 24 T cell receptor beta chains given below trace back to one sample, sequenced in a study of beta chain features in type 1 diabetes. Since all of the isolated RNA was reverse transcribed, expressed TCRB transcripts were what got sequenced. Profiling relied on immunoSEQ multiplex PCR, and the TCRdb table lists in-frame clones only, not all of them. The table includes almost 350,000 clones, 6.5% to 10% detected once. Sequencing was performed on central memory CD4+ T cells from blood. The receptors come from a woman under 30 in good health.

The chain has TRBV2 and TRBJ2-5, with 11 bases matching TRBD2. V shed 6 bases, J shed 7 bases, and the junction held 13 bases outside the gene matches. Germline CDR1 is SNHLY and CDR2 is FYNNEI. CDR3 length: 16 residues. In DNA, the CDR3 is TGTGCCAGCAGACCCGTAGCGGGAGGGCCGGTGGCGACCCAGTACTTC. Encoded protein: CASRPVAGGPVATQYF.

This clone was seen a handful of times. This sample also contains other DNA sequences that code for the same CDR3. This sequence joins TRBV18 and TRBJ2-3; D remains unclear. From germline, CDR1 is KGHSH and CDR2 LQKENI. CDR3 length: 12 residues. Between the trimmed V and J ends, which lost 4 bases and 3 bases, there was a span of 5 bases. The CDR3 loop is CASSRSTDTQYF. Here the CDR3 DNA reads TGTGCCAGCTCACGGAGTACAGATACGCAGTATTTT.

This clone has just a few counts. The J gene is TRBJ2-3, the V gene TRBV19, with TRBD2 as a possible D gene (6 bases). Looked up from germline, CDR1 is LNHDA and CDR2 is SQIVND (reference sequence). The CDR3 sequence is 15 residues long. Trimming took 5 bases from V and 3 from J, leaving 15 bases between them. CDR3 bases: TGTGCCAGTAGTCCCATTGGAGGGACGACAGATACGCAGTATTTT. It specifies CASSPIGGTTDTQYF.

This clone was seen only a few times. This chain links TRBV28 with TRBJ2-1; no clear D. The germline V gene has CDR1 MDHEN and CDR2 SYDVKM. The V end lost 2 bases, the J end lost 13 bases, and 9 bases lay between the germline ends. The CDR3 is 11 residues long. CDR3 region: CASSLNRVQFF. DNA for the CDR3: TGTGCCAGCAGTTTAAACAGAGTTCAGTTCTTC.

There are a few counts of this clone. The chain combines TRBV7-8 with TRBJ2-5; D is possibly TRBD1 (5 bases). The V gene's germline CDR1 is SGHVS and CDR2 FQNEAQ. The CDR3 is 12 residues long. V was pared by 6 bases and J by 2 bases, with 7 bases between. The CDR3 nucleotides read TGTGCCAGCAGGAGACAGCAAGAGACCCAGTACTTC. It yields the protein CASRRQQETQYF.

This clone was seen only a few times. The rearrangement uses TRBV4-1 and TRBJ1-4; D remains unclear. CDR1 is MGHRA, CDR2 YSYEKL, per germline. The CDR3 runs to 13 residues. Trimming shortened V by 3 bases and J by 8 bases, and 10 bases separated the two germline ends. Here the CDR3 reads CASSQRLGEKLFF. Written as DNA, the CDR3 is TGCGCCAGCAGCCAGAGGCTGGGGGAAAAACTGTTTTTT.

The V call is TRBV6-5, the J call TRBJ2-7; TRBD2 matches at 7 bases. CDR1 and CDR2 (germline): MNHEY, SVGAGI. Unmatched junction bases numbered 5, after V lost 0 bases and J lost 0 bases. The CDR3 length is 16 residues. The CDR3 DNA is TGTGCCAGCAGTTACTCTGGGCTAGCGGCCTCCTACGAGCAGTACTTC. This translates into CASSYSGLAASYEQYF.

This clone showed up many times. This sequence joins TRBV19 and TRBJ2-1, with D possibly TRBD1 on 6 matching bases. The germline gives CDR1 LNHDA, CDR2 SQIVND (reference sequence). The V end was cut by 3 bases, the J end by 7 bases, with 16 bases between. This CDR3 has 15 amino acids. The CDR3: CASSIYQGLRNEQFF. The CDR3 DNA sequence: TGTGCCAGTAGTATCTATCAGGGGCTAAGGAATGAGCAGTTCTTC. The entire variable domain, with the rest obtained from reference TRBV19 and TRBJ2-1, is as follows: DGGITQSPKYLFRKEGQNVTLSCEQNLNHDAMYWYRQDPGQGLRLIYYSQIVNDFQKGDIAEGYSVSREKKESFPLTVTSAQKNPTAFYLCASSIYQGLRNEQFFGPGTRLTVL.

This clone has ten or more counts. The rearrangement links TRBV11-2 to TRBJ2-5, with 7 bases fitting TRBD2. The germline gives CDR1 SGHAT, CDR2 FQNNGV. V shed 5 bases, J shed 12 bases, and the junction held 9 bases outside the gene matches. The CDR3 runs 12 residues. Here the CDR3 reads CASSNMGLAEYF. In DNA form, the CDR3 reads TGTGCCAGCAGCAATATGGGGCTAGCGGAGTACTTC. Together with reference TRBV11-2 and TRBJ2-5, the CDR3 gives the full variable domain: EAGVAQSPRYKIIEKRQSVAFWCNPISGHATLYWYQQILGQGPKLLIQFQNNGVVDDSQLPKDRFSAERLKGVDSTLKIQPAKLEDSAVYLCASSNMGLAEYFGPGTRLLVL.

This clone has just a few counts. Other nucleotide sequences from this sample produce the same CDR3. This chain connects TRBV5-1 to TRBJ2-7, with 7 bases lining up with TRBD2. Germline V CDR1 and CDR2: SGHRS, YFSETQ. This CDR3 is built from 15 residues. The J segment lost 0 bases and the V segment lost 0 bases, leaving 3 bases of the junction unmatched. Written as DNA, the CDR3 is TGCGCCAGCAGCTTGGCTGGCGGGAGCTCCTACGAGCAGTACTTC. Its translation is CASSLAGGSSYEQYF.

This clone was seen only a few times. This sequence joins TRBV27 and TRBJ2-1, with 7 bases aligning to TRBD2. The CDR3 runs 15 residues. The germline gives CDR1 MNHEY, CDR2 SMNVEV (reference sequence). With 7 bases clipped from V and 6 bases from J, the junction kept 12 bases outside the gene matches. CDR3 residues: CASKRSVLAINEQFF. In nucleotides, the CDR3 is TGTGCCAGCAAAAGAAGCGTACTAGCGATCAATGAGCAGTTCTTC.

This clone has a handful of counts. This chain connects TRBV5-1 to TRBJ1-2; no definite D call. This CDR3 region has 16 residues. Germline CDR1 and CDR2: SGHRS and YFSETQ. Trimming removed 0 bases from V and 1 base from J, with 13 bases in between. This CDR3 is CASSLGYSLHNYGYTF. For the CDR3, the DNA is TGCGCCAGCAGCTTGGGCTACAGCCTCCATAACTATGGCTACACCTTC.

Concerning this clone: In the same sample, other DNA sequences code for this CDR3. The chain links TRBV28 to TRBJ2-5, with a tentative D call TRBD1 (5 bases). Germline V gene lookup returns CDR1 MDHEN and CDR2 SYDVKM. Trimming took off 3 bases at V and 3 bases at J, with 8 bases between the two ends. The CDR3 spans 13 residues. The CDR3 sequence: CASSLGPKETQYF. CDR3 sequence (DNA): TGTGCCAGCAGTTTGGGGCCGAAAGAGACCCAGTACTTC.

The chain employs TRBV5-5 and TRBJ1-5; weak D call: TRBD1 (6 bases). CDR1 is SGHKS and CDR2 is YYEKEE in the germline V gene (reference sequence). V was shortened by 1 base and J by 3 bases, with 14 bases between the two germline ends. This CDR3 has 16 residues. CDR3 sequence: CASSLWLGGHNQPQHF. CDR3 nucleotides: TGTGCCAGCAGCTTGTGGTTGGGGGGGCACAATCAGCCCCAGCATTTT. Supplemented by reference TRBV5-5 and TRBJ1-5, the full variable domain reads DAGVTQSPTHLIKTRGQQVTLRCSPISGHKSVSWYQQVLGQGPQFIFQYYEKEERGRGNFPDRFSARQFPNYSSELNVNALLLGDSALYLCASSLWLGGHNQPQHFGDGTRLSIL.

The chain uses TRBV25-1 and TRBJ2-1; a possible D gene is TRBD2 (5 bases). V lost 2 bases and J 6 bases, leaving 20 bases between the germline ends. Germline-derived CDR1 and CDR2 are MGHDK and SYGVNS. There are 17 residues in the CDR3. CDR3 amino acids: CASSENSPEADLNEQFF. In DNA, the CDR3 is TGTGCCAGCAGTGAAAACAGCCCGGAGGCAGACCTCAATGAGCAGTTCTTC.

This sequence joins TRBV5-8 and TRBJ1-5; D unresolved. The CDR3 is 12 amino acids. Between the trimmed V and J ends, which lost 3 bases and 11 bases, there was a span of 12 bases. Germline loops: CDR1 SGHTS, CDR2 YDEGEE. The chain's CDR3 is CASSSPPWTQHF. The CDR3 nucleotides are TGTGCCAGCAGCTCACCCCCCTGGACCCAGCATTTT.

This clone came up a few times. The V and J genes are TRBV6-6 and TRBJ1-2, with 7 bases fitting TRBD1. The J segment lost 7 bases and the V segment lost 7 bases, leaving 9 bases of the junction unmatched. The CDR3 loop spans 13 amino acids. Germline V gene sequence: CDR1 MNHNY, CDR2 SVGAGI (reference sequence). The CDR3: CASKNRGTAGYTF. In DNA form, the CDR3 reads TGTGCCAGCAAAAACAGGGGCACGGCTGGCTACACCTTC.

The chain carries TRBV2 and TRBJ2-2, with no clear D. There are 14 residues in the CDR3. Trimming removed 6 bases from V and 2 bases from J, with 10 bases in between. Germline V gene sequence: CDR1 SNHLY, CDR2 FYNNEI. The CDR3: CASRYGVNTGELFF. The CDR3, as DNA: TGTGCCAGCAGGTACGGAGTAAACACCGGGGAGCTGTTTTTT.

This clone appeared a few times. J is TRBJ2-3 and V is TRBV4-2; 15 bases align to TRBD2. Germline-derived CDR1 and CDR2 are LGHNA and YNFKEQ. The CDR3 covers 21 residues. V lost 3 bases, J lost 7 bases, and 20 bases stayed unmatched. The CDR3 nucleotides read TGTGCCAGCAGCCAGGATGCAAGGACTAGCGGGAGGGCGTGGGCTGGAAATACGCAGTATTTT. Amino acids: CASSQDARTSGRAWAGNTQYF.

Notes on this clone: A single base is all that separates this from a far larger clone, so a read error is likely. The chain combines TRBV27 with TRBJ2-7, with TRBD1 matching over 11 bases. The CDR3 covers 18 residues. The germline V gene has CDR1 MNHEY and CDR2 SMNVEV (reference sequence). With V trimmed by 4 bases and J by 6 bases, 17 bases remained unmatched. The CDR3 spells CASSYPFPEGQGEVEQYF. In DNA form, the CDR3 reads TGTGCCAGCAGTTACCCCTTCCCCGAGGGACAGGGGGAGGTCGAGCAGTACTTC.

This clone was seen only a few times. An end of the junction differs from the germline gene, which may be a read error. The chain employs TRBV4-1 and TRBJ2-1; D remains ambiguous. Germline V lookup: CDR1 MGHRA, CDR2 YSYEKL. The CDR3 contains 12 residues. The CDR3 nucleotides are TGTGCCAGCAGCCAAACCCGGGCAGTTCTGTTCTTC. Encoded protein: CASSQTRAVLFF.

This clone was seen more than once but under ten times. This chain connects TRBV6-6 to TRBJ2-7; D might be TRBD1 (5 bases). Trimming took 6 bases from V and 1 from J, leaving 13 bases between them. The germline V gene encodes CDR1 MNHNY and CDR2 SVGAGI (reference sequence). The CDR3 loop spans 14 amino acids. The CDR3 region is CASRHRQGSYEQYF. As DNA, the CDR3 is TGTGCCAGCAGACACCGCCAGGGTTCCTACGAGCAGTACTTC.

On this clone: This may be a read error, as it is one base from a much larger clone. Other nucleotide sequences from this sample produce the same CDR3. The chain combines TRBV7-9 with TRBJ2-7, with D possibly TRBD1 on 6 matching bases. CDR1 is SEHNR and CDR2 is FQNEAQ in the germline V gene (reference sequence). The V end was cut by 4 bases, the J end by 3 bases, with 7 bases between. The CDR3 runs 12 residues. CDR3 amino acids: CASSSQGYEQYF. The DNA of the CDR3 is TGTGCCAGCAGCTCACAGGGCTACGAGCAGTACTTC.

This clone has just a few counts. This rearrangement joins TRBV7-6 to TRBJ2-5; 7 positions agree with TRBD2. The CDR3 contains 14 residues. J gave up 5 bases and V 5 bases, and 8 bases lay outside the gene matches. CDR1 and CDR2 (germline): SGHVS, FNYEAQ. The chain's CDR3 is CASSRRRLAETQYF. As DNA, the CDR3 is TGTGCCAGCAGCCGGCGACGACTAGCTGAGACCCAGTACTTC.